This paragraph covers one TCR beta chain sequence. Its antigen is unidentified. The sample is drawn from a study of cytomegalovirus exposure and HLA in healthy donors. The CDR3 is made up of 14 amino acids. Per the germline V gene, CDR1 is MNHEY and CDR2 is SVGAGI. Deletions cut 5 bases from V and 0 bases from J, with 8 bases between. Findings and caveats of the study: In the roughly 130 validation repertoires, a later analysis found that first-cohort TCR clusters tended to co-occur.

Here immunoSEQ multiplex PCR was the method, and the copy in TCRdb shows in-frame clones only, minus some. The data contain some 43,000 clones, around nine tenths of them singletons. The J gene is TRBJ1-5, the V gene TRBV6-5; D is unclear. The specimen was PBMCs. This TCR derives from a man aged 18 to 29 in good health and CMV-seronegative. CDR3 residues: CASSEQFSNQPQHF. DNA for the CDR3: TGTGCCAGCAGTGAACAGTTTAGCAATCAGCCCCAGCATTTT.